The T cell receptor beta chain under discussion was sequenced for a study of CD8 T cells in ankylosing spondylitis. Overall study results and limits: According to the report, clones linked to the disease were significantly enriched in matched synovial fluid samples taken from ankylosing spondylitis patients. Earlier reports found some motif variants in synovial fluid and blood in reactive arthritis. Clones linked to the disease showed a CD8+ phenotype. They occurred at relatively low frequencies in peripheral blood. For ankylosing spondylitis blood, a TCR beta motif of seven to nine highly homologous variants appeared characteristic.

This clonotype was observed many times. Its antigen is unidentified. TCRdb passed the 5' RACE reads through MiXCR, listing each CDR3 protein once. The sample lists about 36,000 distinct CDR3 sequences, 5.5% to 7.5% occurring once. The V end was cut by 3 bases, the J end by 4 bases, with 19 bases between. The CDR3 spans 17 residues. The receptor's source is a male donor with ankylosing spondylitis or in good health (not recorded which). Sequenced sample: blood, either unsorted or a sorted T cell fraction (not recorded which). V is TRBV12-3 or TRBV12-4 and J is TRBJ1-5; D possibly corresponds to TRBD1 (6 bases). Here the CDR3 reads CASSFVLGGNLNQPQHF. CDR3 bases: TGTGCCAGCAGTTTTGTCTTAGGGGGAAATTTAAATCAGCCCCAGCATTTT.